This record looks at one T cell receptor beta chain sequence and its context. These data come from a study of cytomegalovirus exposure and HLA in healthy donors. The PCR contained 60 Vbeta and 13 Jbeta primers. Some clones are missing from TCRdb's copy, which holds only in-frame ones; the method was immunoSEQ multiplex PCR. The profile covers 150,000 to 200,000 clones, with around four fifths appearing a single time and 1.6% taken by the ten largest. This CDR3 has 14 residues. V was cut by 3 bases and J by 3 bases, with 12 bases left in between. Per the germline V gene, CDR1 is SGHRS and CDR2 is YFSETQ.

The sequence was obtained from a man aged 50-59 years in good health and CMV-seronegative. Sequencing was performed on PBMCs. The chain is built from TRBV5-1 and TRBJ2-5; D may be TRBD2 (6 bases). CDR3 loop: CASSSAGGEETQYF. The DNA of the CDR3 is TGCGCCAGCAGCTCAGCGGGTGGGGAAGAGACCCAGTACTTC.